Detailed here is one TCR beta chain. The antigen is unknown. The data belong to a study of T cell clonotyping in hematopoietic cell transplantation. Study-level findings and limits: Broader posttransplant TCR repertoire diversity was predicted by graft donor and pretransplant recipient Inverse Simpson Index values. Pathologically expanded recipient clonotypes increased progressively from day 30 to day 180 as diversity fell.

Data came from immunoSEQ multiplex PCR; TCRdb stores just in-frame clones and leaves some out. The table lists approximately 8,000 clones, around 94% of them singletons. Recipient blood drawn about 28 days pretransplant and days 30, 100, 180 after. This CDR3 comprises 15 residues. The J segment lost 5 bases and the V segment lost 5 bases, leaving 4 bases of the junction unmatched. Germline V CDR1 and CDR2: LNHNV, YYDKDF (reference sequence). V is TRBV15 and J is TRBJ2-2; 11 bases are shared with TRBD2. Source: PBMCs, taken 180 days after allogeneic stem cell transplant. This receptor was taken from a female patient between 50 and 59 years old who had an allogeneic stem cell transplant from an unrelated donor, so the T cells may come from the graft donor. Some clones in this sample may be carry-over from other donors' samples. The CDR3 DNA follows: TGTGCCACCAGCTCACGACTAGCGGGAACCGGGGAGCTGTTTTTT. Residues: CATSSRLAGTGELFF.